A selection of T cell receptor beta chains follows, all from one sample in a study of cytomegalovirus exposure and HLA in healthy donors. The table came from immunoSEQ multiplex PCR; TCRdb's copy has only in-frame clones and leaves some out. The repertoire table contains some 130,000 clones. What was sequenced was PBMCs. These receptors came from a young man in good health and CMV-seronegative. Both conserved end residues are part of each CDR3. A D gene is named only where the DNA matches it firmly.

j_gene | v_gene | d_gene | CDR3aa | CDR3nt
TRBJ1-4 | TRBV5-1 | TRBD1 | CASSLNPTGNNEKLFF | TGCGCCAGCAGCCTCAATCCGACAGGGAACAATGAAAAACTGTTTTTT
TRBJ1-1 | TRBV11-3 | . | CASSLTTYRQGNMSAFF | TGTGCCAGCAGCCTAACAACTTACCGGCAGGGTAACATGTCGGCTTTCTTT
TRBJ2-1 | TRBV7-9 | TRBD2 | CASRIAGLAHNEQFF | TGTGCCAGCAGAATCGCGGGACTAGCACACAATGAGCAGTTCTTC
TRBJ1-1 | TRBV28 | TRBD1 | CASSLGTGARRTEAFF | TGTGCCAGCAGTCTCGGGACAGGGGCTAGAAGGACTGAAGCTTTCTTT
TRBJ1-1 | TRBV6-1 | . | CALRQGYTTEAFF | TGTGCCTTGCGGCAGGGGTATACCACTGAAGCTTTCTTT
TRBJ2-4 | TRBV9 | TRBD2 | CASSGDPSQRGKNIQYF | TGTGCCAGCAGTGGGGACCCCAGCCAGCGGGGCAAAAACATTCAGTACTTC
TRBJ2-7 | TRBV29-1 | . | CSVETSFYEQYF | TGCAGCGTTGAGACTAGTTTCTACGAGCAGTACTTC
TRBJ1-1 | TRBV13 | . | CASAGMNTEAFF | TGTGCCAGCGCAGGGATGAACACTGAAGCTTTCTTT
TRBJ2-7 | TRBV21-1 | . | CASSKSTRVPYEQYF | TGTGCCAGCAGCAAATCGACCAGGGTCCCCTACGAGCAGTACTTC
TRBJ2-7 | TRBV19 | . | CASSIIQGLREQYF | TGTGCCAGTAGTATCATACAGGGACTACGGGAGCAGTACTTC
TRBJ2-1 | TRBV11-2 | TRBD2 | CASSPTSVSYNEQFF | TGTGCCAGCAGCCCCACTAGCGTCTCCTACAATGAGCAGTTCTTC
TRBJ1-1 | TRBV11-3 | . | CAKGGRGGKGEGTEAFF | TGTGCCAAGGGAGGTAGGGGAGGCAAGGGTGAGGGCACTGAAGCTTTCTTT
TRBJ1-1 | TRBV28 | . | CASSYPLEFEAFF | TGTGCCAGCAGTTACCCTCTGGAGTTCGAAGCTTTCTTT
TRBJ1-1 | TRBV9 | . | CASSVEARTGAEAFF | TGTGCCAGCAGCGTAGAGGCCCGAACGGGGGCTGAAGCTTTCTTT
TRBJ1-1 | TRBV9 | . | CASSVAETDEAFF | TGTGCCAGCAGCGTAGCCGAGACAGATGAAGCTTTCTTT
TRBJ2-1 | TRBV28 | . | CASSFSYNEQFF | TGTGCCAGCAGTTTCAGCTACAATGAGCAGTTCTTC
TRBJ2-1 | TRBV7-2 | . | CASSLGGTNEQFF | TGTGCCAGCAGCTTAGGAGGGACTAATGAGCAGTTCTTC
TRBJ2-5 | TRBV6-1 | TRBD2 | CATERLAGLQETQYF | TGTGCCACAGAGAGACTAGCGGGCCTTCAAGAGACCCAGTACTTC
TRBJ2-1 | TRBV6-4 | . | CASSVQAHNEQFF | TGTGCCAGCAGTGTTCAGGCCCACAATGAGCAGTTCTTC
TRBJ1-1 | TRBV29-1 | . | CSANADSMNTEAFF | TGCAGCGCCAATGCGGACAGCATGAACACTGAAGCTTTCTTT